This T cell receptor (beta chain) is drawn from a study of T cell responses to AZD1222 COVID-19 vaccine. The study's findings and limits: Receipt of two AZD1222 doses was followed by a rise in Spike-specific TCR breadth and depth. Repertoires in all cases were sampled only once the peak T cell response had passed. Spike as a whole was targeted by vaccine-associated CD4 TCRs, dominant at 160-218 and 743-854.

V lost 2 bases and J lost 3; bases outside the gene matches: 13. This CDR3 has 20 residues. Germline values: CDR1 MNHEY, CDR2 SMNVEV (reference sequence). A note on this clone: As yet, its antigen is unknown.

Repertoires were generated with immunoSEQ multiplex PCR, while TCRdb's copy carries only in-frame clones and drops some. The profile covers 85,000 to 130,000 clones, with around nine tenths appearing a single time and 3% to 4% taken by the ten largest. The starting material was peripheral blood, obtained 28 days after the second dose of the MenACWY control vaccine. V usage is TRBV27 and J usage is TRBJ2-6, with 10 bases matching TRBD2. The clonotype was recovered from an adult who received the MenACWY meningococcal vaccine as a control. The CDR3 sequence: CASSLVLAGTPHDGANVLTF. DNA for the CDR3: TGTGCCAGCAGTTTAGTACTAGCGGGGACCCCTCATGATGGGGCCAACGTCCTGACTTTC.